This T cell receptor beta chain was observed in a study of T cells in Graves' hyperthyroidism and ophthalmopathy. Study-wide results and limits: Onset of ophthalmopathy came a median roughly 6.9 months after the model predicted it. Most thyroid clonotypes that were expanded above 0.001 also turned up in blood.

There are many counts of this clonotype. What it binds is unknown. Amplified regions were TCR beta CDR3 sequences from RNA transcripts. Initially, a first-round RT-PCR of the TCR CDR3 employed the HTBI primer set. TCRdb re-called the multiplex PCR reads with MiXCR, one entry per CDR3 protein. The sample includes 300,000 to 400,000 distinct CDR3 sequences, about 14% seen only once; the top ten take roughly 25%. Trimming left V 4 bases short and J 2 bases short, with 11 bases between. In germline, CDR1 is LGHDT, CDR2 YNNKEL (reference sequence). The CDR3 sequence is 14 residues long. The study defined stable Graves' hyperthyroidism as no ophthalmopathy progression within 18 months.

The TCR originated in a woman aged 30 to 39 with Graves' hyperthyroidism. V gene TRBV3-1 combines with J gene TRBJ2-5, with no clear D. The sample consisted of blood. CDR3 sequence (DNA): TGTGCCAGCAGCCCCCTGGGTCGTCAAGAGACCCAGTACTTC. It specifies CASSPLGRQETQYF.